The clone carrying this T cell receptor (beta chain) has a handful of counts. Its antigen is currently unknown. This specimen comes from a study of cytomegalovirus exposure and HLA in healthy donors. Study-level information: Among the roughly 400 donors who were genotyped, about 84% fell in the genetic ancestry cluster that is associated with self-reported Caucasian donors. Study results and caveats: Earlier findings revealed that most TCR beta V segments proved productive either about 87% or about 30% of the time. Common viral pathogens (according to a later analysis) appeared linked to several of the most significant clusters.

Use of 60 Vbeta and 13 Jbeta primers characterized the PCR. TCRdb keeps only in-frame clones here, not all; method: immunoSEQ multiplex PCR. The data contain under 250,000 clones, 60% to 80% of them singletons. V lost 2 bases, J lost 6 bases, and 3 bases stayed unmatched. This CDR3 spans 14 amino acids. Germline CDR1 SGHNT, CDR2 YYREEE (reference sequence). The material sequenced was PBMCs. The receptor was isolated from a male donor in good health and CMV-seronegative. The chain uses TRBV5-4 and TRBJ2-7, with TRBD2 identical over 12 bases. As DNA, the CDR3 is TGTGCCAGCAGCTTCGGACTAGCGGGACCCGAGCAGTACTTC. It yields the protein CASSFGLAGPEQYF.